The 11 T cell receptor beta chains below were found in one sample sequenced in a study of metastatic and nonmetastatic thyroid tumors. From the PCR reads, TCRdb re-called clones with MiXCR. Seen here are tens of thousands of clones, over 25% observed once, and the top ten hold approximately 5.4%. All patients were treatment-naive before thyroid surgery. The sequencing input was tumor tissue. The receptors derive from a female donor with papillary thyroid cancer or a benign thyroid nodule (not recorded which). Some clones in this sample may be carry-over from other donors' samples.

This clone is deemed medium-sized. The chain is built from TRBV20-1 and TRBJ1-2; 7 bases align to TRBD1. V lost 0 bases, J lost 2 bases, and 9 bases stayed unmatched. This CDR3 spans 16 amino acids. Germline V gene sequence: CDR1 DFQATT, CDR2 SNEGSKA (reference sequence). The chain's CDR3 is CSARDSTRGRNYGYTF. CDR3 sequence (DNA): TGCAGTGCTAGAGATAGTACGAGGGGGCGAAACTATGGCTACACCTTC.

CDR3 amino acids: CASSIVGGYSNQPQHF. CDR3 nucleotide sequence: TGTGCCAGTAGTATTGTCGGGGGGTATAGCAATCAGCCCCAGCATTTT. The rearrangement uses TRBV19 and TRBJ1-5; D is possibly TRBD1 (5 bases). The V and J ends lost 3 bases and 0 bases respectively, with 12 bases between them. The CDR3 covers 16 residues. Germline CDR1 LNHDA, CDR2 SQIVND (reference sequence).

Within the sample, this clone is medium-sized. Written as DNA, the CDR3 is TGTGCCAGCAGCCCATTTGGTCAGTATGGCTACACCTTC. Translating gives CASSPFGQYGYTF. The V gene is TRBV11-2, the J gene TRBJ1-2; D is unclear. The CDR3 is 13 amino acids. With 5 bases removed from V and 5 bases from J, the gap between germline ends came to 12 bases. The germline V gene encodes CDR1 SGHAT and CDR2 FQNNGV.

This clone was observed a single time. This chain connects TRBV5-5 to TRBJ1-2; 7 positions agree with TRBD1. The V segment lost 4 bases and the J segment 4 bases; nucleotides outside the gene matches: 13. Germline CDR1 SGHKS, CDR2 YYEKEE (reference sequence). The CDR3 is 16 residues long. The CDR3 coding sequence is TGTGCCAGCAGCACCACCGGGACAGTGGATTTCTATGGCTACACCTTC. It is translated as CASSTTGTVDFYGYTF.

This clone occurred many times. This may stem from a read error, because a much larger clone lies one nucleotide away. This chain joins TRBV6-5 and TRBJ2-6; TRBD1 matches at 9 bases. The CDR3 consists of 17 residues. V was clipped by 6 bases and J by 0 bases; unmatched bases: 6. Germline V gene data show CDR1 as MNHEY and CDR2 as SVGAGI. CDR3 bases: TGTGCCAGCAGACCCGGACAGGGGAGCTCTGGGGCCAACGTCCTGACTTTC. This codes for CASRPGQGSSGANVLTF.

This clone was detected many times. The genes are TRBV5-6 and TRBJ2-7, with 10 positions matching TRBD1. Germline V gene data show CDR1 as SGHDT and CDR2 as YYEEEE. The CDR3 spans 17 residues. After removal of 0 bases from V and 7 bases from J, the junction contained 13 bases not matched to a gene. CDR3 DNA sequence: TGTGCCAGCAGCTTGGAGCTTGGGACAGGGGCGGATAAGGAGCAGTACTTC. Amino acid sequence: CASSLELGTGADKEQYF.

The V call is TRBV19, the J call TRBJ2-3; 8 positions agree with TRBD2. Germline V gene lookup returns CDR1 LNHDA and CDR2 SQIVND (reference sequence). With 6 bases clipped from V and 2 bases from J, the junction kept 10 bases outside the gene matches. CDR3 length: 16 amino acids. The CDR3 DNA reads TGTGCCAGTAGCGGGGGGGGATCAGTGGTCACAGATACGCAGTATTTT. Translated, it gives CASSGGGSVVTDTQYF.

For the CDR3, the DNA is TGTGCCAGCAGCTCCCTGGGGGGGGCAGATACGCAGTATTTT. Its translation: CASSSLGGADTQYF. V and J are TRBV11-2 and TRBJ2-3; 7 positions match TRBD2. The CDR3 has 14 residues. Germline assignment: CDR1 SGHAT and CDR2 FQNNGV. V lost 4 bases, J lost 4 bases, and 5 bases stayed unmatched.

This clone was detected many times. CDR3 protein: CSATENGGAGANVLTF. CDR3 sequence (DNA): TGCAGTGCCACCGAAAATGGGGGGGCTGGGGCCAACGTCCTGACTTTC. The chain employs TRBV20-1 and TRBJ2-6; 7 bases line up with TRBD2. Germline V CDR1 and CDR2: DFQATT, SNEGSKA (reference sequence). This CDR3 spans 16 amino acids. V gave up 6 bases and J gave up 2 bases; unmatched junction bases: 10.

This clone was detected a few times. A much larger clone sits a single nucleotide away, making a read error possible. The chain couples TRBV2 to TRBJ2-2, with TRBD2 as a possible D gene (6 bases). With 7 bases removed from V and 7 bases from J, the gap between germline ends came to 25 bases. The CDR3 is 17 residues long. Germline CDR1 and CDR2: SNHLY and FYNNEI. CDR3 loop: CASTPPLAWGGYGELFF. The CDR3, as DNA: TGTGCCAGCACCCCACCGCTAGCGTGGGGCGGTTACGGGGAGCTGTTTTTT.

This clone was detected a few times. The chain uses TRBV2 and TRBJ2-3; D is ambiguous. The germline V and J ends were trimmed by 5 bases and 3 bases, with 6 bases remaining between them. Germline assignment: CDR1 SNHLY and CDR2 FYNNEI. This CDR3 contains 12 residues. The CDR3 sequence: CASSTQTDTQYF. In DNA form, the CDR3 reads TGTGCCAGCAGTACACAGACAGATACGCAGTATTTT. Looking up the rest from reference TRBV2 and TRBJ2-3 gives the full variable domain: EPEVTQTPSHQVTQMGQEVILRCVPISNHLYFYWYRQILGQKVEFLVSFYNNEISEKSEIFDDQFSVERPDGSNFTLKIRSTKLEDSAMYFCASSTQTDTQYFGPGTRLTVL.